Below, 31 T cell receptor beta chains from the same sample are listed, as sequenced in a study of blood T cell repertoires in COVID-19. Sequenced by immunoSEQ multiplex PCR; TCRdb stores in-frame clones only, minus some. The sample has 210,000 or so clones, roughly nine tenths seen once; the top ten hold around 1.2%. Sequenced material: peripheral blood. Receptor source: a man aged 25-45 years with acute or convalescent COVID-19.

There are a few counts of this clone. V gene TRBV5-5 combines with J gene TRBJ1-2; TRBD1 is a possible D gene (6 bases). CDR3 length: 15 amino acids. Per germline, CDR1 SGHKS and CDR2 YYEKEE (reference sequence). V was clipped by 0 bases and J by 8 bases, with 17 bases between them. This CDR3 reads CASSLEVRERGGYTF. CDR3 in DNA: TGTGCCAGCAGCTTGGAAGTCCGCGAAAGGGGGGGCTACACCTTC.

The rearrangement uses TRBV11-2 and TRBJ2-7; D possibly corresponds to TRBD2 (6 bases). Trimming left V 1 base short and J 2 bases short, with 12 bases between. This CDR3 comprises 15 residues. Germline V gene lookup returns CDR1 SGHAT and CDR2 FQNNGV. The CDR3: CASSLVSGVAYEQYF. CDR3 DNA: TGTGCCAGCAGCTTAGTTTCGGGAGTGGCCTACGAGCAGTACTTC.

The table lists this clone with a count of one. This sequence joins TRBV29-1 and TRBJ2-7, with TRBD2 matching over 12 bases. V lost 3 bases to trimming and J lost 2 bases; unmatched junction nucleotides: 8. CDR3 length equals 16 residues. Germline V gene data show CDR1 as SQVTM and CDR2 as ANQGSEA. CDR3: CSVDLWTSGATYEQYF. CDR3 coding DNA: TGCAGCGTTGACCTCTGGACTAGCGGGGCGACCTACGAGCAGTACTTC.

V and J are TRBV2 and TRBJ2-2, with 9 positions matching TRBD1. There are 14 residues in the CDR3. The germline CDR1 and CDR2 sequences are SNHLY and FYNNEI. The junction had 4 bases not matched to a gene; V was cut back by 5 bases and J by 6 bases. DNA of the CDR3: TGTGCCAGCAGTCAAGACAGGGGGGCCGGGGAGCTGTTTTTT. Encoded protein: CASSQDRGAGELFF.

This chain joins TRBV29-1 and TRBJ1-1, with TRBD1 matching 7 bases. Germline trimming cut 3 bases from V and 4 bases from J; bases unmatched to any gene: 14. Per germline, CDR1 SQVTM and CDR2 ANQGSEA. The CDR3 totals 16 residues. In DNA, the CDR3 is TGCAGCGTTGAGGTACAGGGGTTGAAGTTGGGCACTGAAGCTTTCTTT. The encoded protein is CSVEVQGLKLGTEAFF.

J is TRBJ2-2 and V is TRBV5-4; D is possibly TRBD1 (6 bases). CDR1 SGHNT and CDR2 YYREEE come from the germline V gene (reference sequence). This CDR3 has 15 residues. The V end was cut by 0 bases, the J end by 5 bases, with 11 bases between. This chain's CDR3 is CASSLAGGRTGELFF. CDR3 sequence (DNA): TGTGCCAGCAGCTTGGCTGGGGGCAGGACCGGGGAGCTGTTTTTT.

The rearrangement uses TRBV21-1 and TRBJ1-5; the table assigns TRBD1, which was not confirmed against the DNA. TRBV21-1 is tagged as a pseudogene. There are 18 residues in the CDR3. The CDR3 reads CASSSGTVIQEGSQPQHF. The CDR3 coding sequence is TGTGCCAGCAGCAGCGGGACAGTAATACAAGAGGGGAGTCAGCCCCAGCATTTT.

The chain links TRBV5-6 to TRBJ2-5; 9 nucleotides agree with TRBD1. Looked up from germline, CDR1 is SGHDT and CDR2 is YYEEEE. The V gene end was trimmed by 4 bases and the J gene end by 5 bases; junction bases not matched to a gene: 6. The CDR3 sequence is 14 residues long. Here the CDR3 DNA reads TGTGCCAGCAGCCCATACAGGGGGCTGGAGACCCAGTACTTC. It yields the protein CASSPYRGLETQYF.

This chain uses TRBV5-1 with TRBJ1-2, with D possibly matching TRBD1 (5 bases). In germline, CDR1 is SGHRS, CDR2 YFSETQ. This CDR3 spans 15 amino acids. V was shortened by 0 bases and J by 0 bases, with 9 bases between the two germline ends. The chain's CDR3 is CASSLGTGSNYGYTF. The CDR3 DNA follows: TGCGCCAGCAGCTTGGGTACAGGCTCTAACTATGGCTACACCTTC.

V gene TRBV2 combines with J gene TRBJ2-1; D is perhaps TRBD1 (7 bases). V was trimmed by 0 bases and J by 9 bases, leaving 12 bases between them. This CDR3 spans 14 amino acids. Germline loops: CDR1 SNHLY, CDR2 FYNNEI. This CDR3 reads CASSEAAGGGEQFF. CDR3 in DNA: TGTGCCAGCAGTGAAGCGGCAGGGGGAGGTGAGCAGTTCTTC.

This clone occurred many times. This chain joins TRBV30 and TRBJ2-3; D ambiguous. There are 15 residues in the CDR3. The V end was cut by 0 bases, the J end by 6 bases, with 16 bases between. Per the germline V gene, CDR1 is GTSNPN and CDR2 is SVGIG (reference sequence). CDR3 coding DNA: TGTGCCTGGAGTGTACTTGCGTCGGTCTCGGATACGCAGTATTTT. Protein product: CAWSVLASVSDTQYF.

V usage is TRBV19 and J usage is TRBJ1-2; 8 positions agree with TRBD1. Looked up from germline, CDR1 is LNHDA and CDR2 is SQIVND (reference sequence). Trimming took 2 bases from V and 2 from J; bases not matched to a gene: 4. The CDR3 is 15 amino acids. As DNA, the CDR3 is TGTGCCAGTAGTATACCGACAGGGGAAAACTATGGCTACACCTTC. Amino acids: CASSIPTGENYGYTF.

This chain uses TRBV13 with TRBJ2-5; 10 nucleotides match TRBD1. V shed 4 bases and J 4 bases; nucleotides not matched to a gene: 12. The length of the CDR3 is 17 residues. Germline CDR1 PRHDT, CDR2 FYEKMQ (reference sequence). CDR3 sequence (DNA): TGTGCCAGCAGCTCCGGACAGGGGGAAGTTGCTGGAGAGACCCAGTACTTC. It encodes CASSSGQGEVAGETQYF.

This chain joins TRBV25-1 and TRBJ1-6; the match to TRBD1 covers 7 bases. The length of the CDR3 is 14 residues. Germline assignment: CDR1 MGHDK and CDR2 SYGVNS. With V trimmed by 6 bases and J by 10 bases, 9 bases remained unmatched. CDR3 sequence: CASREDRVGSPLHF. The CDR3 nucleotides read TGTGCCAGCAGGGAAGACAGGGTTGGCTCACCCCTCCACTTT. Together with reference TRBV25-1 and TRBJ1-6, the CDR3 gives the full variable domain: EADIYQTPRYLVIGTGKKITLECSQTMGHDKMYWYQQDPGMELHLIHYSYGVNSTEKGDLSSESTVSRIRTEHFPLTLESARPSHTSQYLCASREDRVGSPLHFGNGTRLTVT.

The J gene is TRBJ2-1, the V gene TRBV19; 12 bases align to TRBD2. J was trimmed by 7 bases and V by 1 base; bases with no gene match: 5. This CDR3 is 16 amino acids long. Germline loops: CDR1 LNHDA, CDR2 SQIVND (reference sequence). As DNA, the CDR3 is TGTGCCAGTAGTATAGTGTGGCTAGCGGGAGGGAATGAGCAGTTCTTC. Translating gives CASSIVWLAGGNEQFF.

The chain links TRBV5-4 to TRBJ2-1; D not resolved. V was pared by 2 bases and J by 0 bases, with 9 bases between. CDR1 is SGHNT, CDR2 YYREEE, per germline (reference sequence). The length of the CDR3 is 15 residues. This CDR3 is CASSLTRVSYNEQFF. CDR3 sequence (DNA): TGTGCCAGCAGCTTAACTCGGGTCTCCTACAATGAGCAGTTCTTC.

Turning to this clone: Other DNA sequences in the same sample also yield this CDR3. The chain carries TRBV28 and TRBJ1-4; perhaps TRBD1 as D (5 bases). Germline V gene lookup returns CDR1 MDHEN and CDR2 SYDVKM. The ends were cut back, 1 base at V and 8 bases at J, with 11 bases in the middle. The CDR3 contains 14 residues. CDR3 protein: CASSLFGNREKLFF. The CDR3 nucleotides read TGTGCCAGCAGTTTATTTGGGAACAGGGAAAAACTGTTTTTT.

There are a few counts of this clone. This chain links TRBV5-6 with TRBJ1-4; TRBD1 might be the D (5 bases). Germline V lookup: CDR1 SGHDT, CDR2 YYEEEE. V lost 0 bases, J lost 0 bases, and 9 bases lay in between. This CDR3 region has 16 residues. The CDR3 protein is CASSLGPTATNEKLFF. CDR3 DNA sequence: TGTGCCAGCAGCTTGGGGCCGACAGCAACTAATGAAAAACTGTTTTTT.

The chain carries TRBV11-2 and TRBJ1-4, with D possibly TRBD1 on 5 matching bases. The CDR3 is 16 amino acids. CDR1 SGHAT and CDR2 FQNNGV come from the germline V gene. V dropped 5 bases and J dropped 7 bases, with 20 bases sitting between them. This chain's CDR3 is CASSTSGTLGSEKLFF. In nucleotides, the CDR3 is TGTGCCAGCAGCACCAGCGGGACTCTAGGGAGTGAAAAACTGTTTTTT.

J is TRBJ1-2 and V is TRBV28, with no clear D. This CDR3 has 12 residues. V was shortened by 5 bases and J by 8 bases, with 12 bases between the two germline ends. CDR1 is MDHEN and CDR2 is SYDVKM in the germline V gene. The CDR3 DNA reads TGTGCCAGCAGTGGGCCAAAAGGAGGCTACACCTTC. It translates to CASSGPKGGYTF.

The genes are TRBV6-5 and TRBJ2-5, with no clear D. Trimming shortened V by 8 bases and J by 5 bases, and 9 bases separated the two germline ends. The germline gives CDR1 MNHEY, CDR2 SVGAGI. The CDR3 consists of 11 residues. The CDR3 sequence is CASRARETQYF. CDR3 nucleotides: TGTGCCAGCCGCGCGCGGGAGACCCAGTACTTC.

The chain is built from TRBV5-4 and TRBJ2-1; 10 bases line up with TRBD2. The length of the CDR3 is 15 residues. The germline V gene has CDR1 SGHNT and CDR2 YYREEE (reference sequence). V lost 4 bases, J lost 8 bases, and 9 bases stayed unmatched. CDR3 in amino acids: CASSQEGLAGDEQFF. The CDR3 DNA reads as TGTGCCAGCAGCCAGGAAGGGCTAGCGGGGGATGAGCAGTTCTTC.

V is TRBV10-2 and J is TRBJ2-7; 13 bases line up with TRBD2. V gave up 10 bases and J gave up 5 bases; unmatched junction bases: 8. The CDR3 has 14 residues. Germline lookup yields CDR1 WSHSY and CDR2 SAAADI. Here the CDR3 reads CAISPTSGRNEQYF. For the CDR3, the DNA is TGCGCCATCTCCCCGACTAGCGGGAGGAACGAGCAGTACTTC.

The chain joins TRBV9 to TRBJ2-7; 9 nucleotides agree with TRBD1. This CDR3 is 14 amino acids long. In germline, CDR1 is SGDLS, CDR2 YYNGEE. Losses at the gene ends were 7 bases for V and 3 bases for J; bases not matched to a gene: 8. The CDR3 loop reads CASSPGQGHYEQYF. The CDR3 nucleotides are TGTGCCAGCTCTCCGGGACAGGGCCACTACGAGCAGTACTTC.

J is TRBJ2-1 and V is TRBV6-6; the D gene is possibly TRBD1 (5 bases). This CDR3 spans 16 amino acids. CDR1 is MNHNY and CDR2 is SVGAGI in the germline V gene (reference sequence). V lost 2 bases, J lost 0 bases, and 11 bases lay in between. CDR3 sequence reads: CASSYVRGSSYNEQFF. CDR3 DNA sequence: TGTGCCAGCAGTTACGTTAGGGGAAGCTCCTACAATGAGCAGTTCTTC.

The rearrangement joins TRBV2 to TRBJ2-1; 9 bases fit TRBD2. Germline assignment: CDR1 SNHLY and CDR2 FYNNEI. Trimming removed 6 bases from V and 3 bases from J; junction bases left unmatched: 12. This CDR3 spans 17 amino acids. CDR3: CASSGLGGLALYNEQFF. DNA for the CDR3: TGTGCCAGCAGCGGACTAGGAGGACTAGCGCTCTACAATGAGCAGTTCTTC.

The chain employs TRBV15 and TRBJ2-1; D is unclear. V lost 0 bases to trimming and J lost 9 bases, with 9 bases between them. This CDR3 has 13 amino acids. Germline V CDR1 and CDR2: LNHNV, YYDKDF (reference sequence). CDR3 sequence: CATSREVSLEQFF. The CDR3, as DNA: TGTGCCACCAGCAGAGAGGTTAGTCTTGAGCAGTTCTTC.

This clone was observed a single time. The chain uses TRBV3-1 (or the pseudogene TRBV3-2) and TRBJ1-2; maybe TRBD1 (6 bases). Germline CDR1 and CDR2: LGHDT and YNNKEL (reference sequence). The CDR3 is 16 residues long. Trimming took 1 base from V and 2 from J, leaving 14 bases between them. The CDR3 DNA follows: TGTGCCAGCAGCCAAGTGGGGGGGCGAACAAACTATGGCTACACCTTC. It translates to CASSQVGGRTNYGYTF.

The V call is TRBV19, the J call TRBJ1-1; D might be TRBD1 (5 bases). This CDR3 spans 16 amino acids. The ends were cut back, 8 bases at V and 1 base at J, with 20 bases in the middle. The germline V gene has CDR1 LNHDA and CDR2 SQIVND (reference sequence). Here the CDR3 DNA reads TGTGCCAGTGCCCCACGTCGACAGTTGCAGAACACTGAAGCTTTCTTT. Encoded protein: CASAPRRQLQNTEAFF. Together with reference TRBV19 and TRBJ1-1, the CDR3 gives the full variable domain: DGGITQSPKYLFRKEGQNVTLSCEQNLNHDAMYWYRQDPGQGLRLIYYSQIVNDFQKGDIAEGYSVSREKKESFPLTVTSAQKNPTAFYLCASAPRRQLQNTEAFFGQGTRLTVV.

The CDR3 nucleotides read TGTGCCAGCAGCCAGGGACAGAACTATGGCTACACCTTC. It yields the protein CASSQGQNYGYTF. This rearrangement joins TRBV3-1 (or the pseudogene TRBV3-2) to TRBJ1-2; 7 bases match TRBD1. Germline V gene sequence: CDR1 LGHDT, CDR2 YNNKEL (reference sequence). The V gene end was trimmed by 3 bases and the J gene end by 2 bases; junction bases not matched to a gene: 0. This CDR3 is 13 amino acids long.

V and J are TRBV19 and TRBJ2-7, with 9 bases lining up with TRBD1. In germline, CDR1 is LNHDA, CDR2 SQIVND (reference sequence). The CDR3 is made up of 16 amino acids. The V and J ends lost 5 bases and 6 bases, in that order; junction bases with no gene match: 14. The CDR3, as DNA: TGTGCCAGTAGTCTTCCCTCGACAGGGGGATACAGCGAGCAGTACTTC. It is translated as CASSLPSTGGYSEQYF.